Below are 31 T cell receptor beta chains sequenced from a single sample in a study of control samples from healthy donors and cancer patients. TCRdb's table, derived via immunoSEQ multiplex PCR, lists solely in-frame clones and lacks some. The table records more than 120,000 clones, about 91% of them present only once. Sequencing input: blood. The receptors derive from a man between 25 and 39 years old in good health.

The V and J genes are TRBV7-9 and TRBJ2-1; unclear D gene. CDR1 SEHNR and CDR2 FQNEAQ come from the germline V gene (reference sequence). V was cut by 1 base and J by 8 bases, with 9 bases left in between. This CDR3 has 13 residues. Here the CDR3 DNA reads TGTGCCAGCAGCTTAGATTGGGTCGATGAGCAGTTCTTC. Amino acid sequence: CASSLDWVDEQFF.

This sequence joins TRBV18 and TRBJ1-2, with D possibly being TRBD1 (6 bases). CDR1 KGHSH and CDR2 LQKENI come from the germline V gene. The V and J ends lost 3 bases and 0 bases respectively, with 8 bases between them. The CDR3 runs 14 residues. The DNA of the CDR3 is TGTGCCAGCTCACCGGACAGCACTAACTATGGCTACACCTTC. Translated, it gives CASSPDSTNYGYTF.

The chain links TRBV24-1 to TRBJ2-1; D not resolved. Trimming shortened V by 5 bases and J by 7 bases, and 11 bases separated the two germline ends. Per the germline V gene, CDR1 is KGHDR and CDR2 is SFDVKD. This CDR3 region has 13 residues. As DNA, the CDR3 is TGTGCCACCAGTGCTAGAACTACGAATGAGCAGTTCTTC. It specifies CATSARTTNEQFF.

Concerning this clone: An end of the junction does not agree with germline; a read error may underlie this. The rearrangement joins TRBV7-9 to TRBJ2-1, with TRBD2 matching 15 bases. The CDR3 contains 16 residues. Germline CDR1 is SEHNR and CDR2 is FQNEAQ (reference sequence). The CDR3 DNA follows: TGTGCCAGCCGCTTACCCGGACTAGCGGGGGGGGGTGAGCAGTTCTTC. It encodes CASRLPGLAGGGEQFF.

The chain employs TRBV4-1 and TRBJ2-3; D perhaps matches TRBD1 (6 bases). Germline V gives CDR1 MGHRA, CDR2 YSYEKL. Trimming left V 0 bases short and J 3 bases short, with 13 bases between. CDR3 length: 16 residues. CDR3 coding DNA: TGCGCCAGCAGCCAAGAGGGGGCGGCTGGGACAGATACGCAGTATTTT. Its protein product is CASSQEGAAGTDTQYF.

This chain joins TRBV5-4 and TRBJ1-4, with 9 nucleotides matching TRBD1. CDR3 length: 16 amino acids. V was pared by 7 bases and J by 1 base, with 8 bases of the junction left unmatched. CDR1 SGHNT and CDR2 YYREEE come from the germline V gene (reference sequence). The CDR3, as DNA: TGTGCCAGCTCACCGGGACAGGGATTAACTAATGAAAAACTGTTTTTT. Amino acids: CASSPGQGLTNEKLFF.

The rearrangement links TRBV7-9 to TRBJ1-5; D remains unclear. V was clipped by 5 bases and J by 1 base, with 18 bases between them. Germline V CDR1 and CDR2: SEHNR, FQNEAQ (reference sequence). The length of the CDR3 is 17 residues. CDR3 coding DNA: TGTGCCAGCAGCATCGCTGATCTGGGGATCAGCAATCAGCCCCAGCATTTT. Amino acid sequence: CASSIADLGISNQPQHF.

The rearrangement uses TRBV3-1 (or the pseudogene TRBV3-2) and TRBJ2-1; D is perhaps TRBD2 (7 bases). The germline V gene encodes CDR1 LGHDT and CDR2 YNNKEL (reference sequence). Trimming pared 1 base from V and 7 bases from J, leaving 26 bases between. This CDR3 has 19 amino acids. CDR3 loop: CASSQGGFKGGPLLNEQFF. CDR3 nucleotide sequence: TGTGCCAGCAGCCAAGGTGGTTTCAAGGGGGGGCCTCTGTTGAATGAGCAGTTCTTC.

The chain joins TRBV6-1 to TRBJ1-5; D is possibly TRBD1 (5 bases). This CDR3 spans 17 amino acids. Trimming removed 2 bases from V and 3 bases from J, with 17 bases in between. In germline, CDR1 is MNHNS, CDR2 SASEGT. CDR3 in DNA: TGTGCCAGCAGTGAACTTATGGGGACTTATAACAATCAGCCCCAGCATTTT. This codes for CASSELMGTYNNQPQHF.

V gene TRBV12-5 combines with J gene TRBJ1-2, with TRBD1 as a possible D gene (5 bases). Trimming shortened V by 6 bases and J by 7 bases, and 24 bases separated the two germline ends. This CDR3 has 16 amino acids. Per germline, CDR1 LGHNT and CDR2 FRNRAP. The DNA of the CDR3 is TGTGCTAGTGGCCACCGGGACTCAACATCGCGCGGTGGCTACACCTTC. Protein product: CASGHRDSTSRGGYTF.

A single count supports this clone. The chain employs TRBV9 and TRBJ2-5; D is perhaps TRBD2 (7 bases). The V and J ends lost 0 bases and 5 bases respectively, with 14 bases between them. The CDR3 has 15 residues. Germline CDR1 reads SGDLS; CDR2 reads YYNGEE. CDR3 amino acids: CASSVDSGGGETQYF. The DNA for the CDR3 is TGTGCCAGCAGCGTAGATTCGGGGGGCGGCGAGACCCAGTACTTC.

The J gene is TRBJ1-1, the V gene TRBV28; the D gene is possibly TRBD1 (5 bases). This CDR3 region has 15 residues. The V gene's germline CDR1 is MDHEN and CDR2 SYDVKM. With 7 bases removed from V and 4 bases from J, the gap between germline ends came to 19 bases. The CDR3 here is CASISWTPGTTEAFF. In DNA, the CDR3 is TGTGCCAGCATCTCATGGACCCCCGGGACCACTGAAGCTTTCTTT.

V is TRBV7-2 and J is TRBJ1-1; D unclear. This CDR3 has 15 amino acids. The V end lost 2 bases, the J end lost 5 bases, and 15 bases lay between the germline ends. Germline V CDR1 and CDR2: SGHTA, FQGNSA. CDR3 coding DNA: TGTGCCAGCAGCTTAATCTGGGGATCTGGGACTGAAGCTTTCTTT. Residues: CASSLIWGSGTEAFF.

The CDR3 loop reads CASSTSVGEQFF. The CDR3 coding sequence is TGTGCCAGCAGTACTAGCGTGGGTGAGCAGTTCTTC. The rearrangement joins TRBV5-5 to TRBJ2-1; 7 bases match TRBD2. Losses at the gene ends were 5 bases for V and 9 bases for J; bases not matched to a gene: 5. CDR3 length equals 12 residues. Germline loops: CDR1 SGHKS, CDR2 YYEKEE (reference sequence).

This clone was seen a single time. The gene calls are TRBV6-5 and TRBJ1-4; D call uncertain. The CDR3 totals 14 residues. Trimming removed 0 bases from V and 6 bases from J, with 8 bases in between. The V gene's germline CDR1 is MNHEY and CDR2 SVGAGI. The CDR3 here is CASSYSSAHEKLFF. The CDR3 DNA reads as TGTGCCAGCAGTTACTCGTCAGCCCATGAAAAACTGTTTTTT.

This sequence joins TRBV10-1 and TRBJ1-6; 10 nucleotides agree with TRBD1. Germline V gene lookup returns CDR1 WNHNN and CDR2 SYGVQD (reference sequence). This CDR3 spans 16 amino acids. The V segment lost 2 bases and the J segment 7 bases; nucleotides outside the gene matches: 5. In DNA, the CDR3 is TGCGCCAGCAGTGAGGACCTGGGACAGGGGAATTCACCCCTCCACTTT. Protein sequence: CASSEDLGQGNSPLHF.

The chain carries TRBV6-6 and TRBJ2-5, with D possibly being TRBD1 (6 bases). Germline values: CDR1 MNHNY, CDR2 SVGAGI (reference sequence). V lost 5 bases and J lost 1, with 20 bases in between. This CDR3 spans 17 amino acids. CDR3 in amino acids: CASSPNSKTGPQETQYF. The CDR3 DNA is TGTGCCAGCAGTCCTAACTCGAAGACAGGCCCCCAAGAGACCCAGTACTTC.

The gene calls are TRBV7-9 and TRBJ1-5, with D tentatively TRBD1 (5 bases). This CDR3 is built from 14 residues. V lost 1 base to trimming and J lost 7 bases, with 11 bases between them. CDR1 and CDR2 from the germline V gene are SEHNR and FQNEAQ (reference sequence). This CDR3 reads CASSLVSEGQPQHF. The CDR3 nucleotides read TGTGCCAGCAGCTTAGTGTCCGAGGGGCAGCCCCAGCATTTT.

This CDR3 reads CASSPPGGDRGTQYF. The CDR3 DNA follows: TGTGCCAGCAGCCCCCCGGGCGGGGACAGGGGGACCCAGTACTTC. J is TRBJ2-5 and V is TRBV5-6; 10 nucleotides match TRBD1. Germline V gene data show CDR1 as SGHDT and CDR2 as YYEEEE. The CDR3 consists of 15 residues. V shed 4 bases and J 7 bases; nucleotides not matched to a gene: 10.

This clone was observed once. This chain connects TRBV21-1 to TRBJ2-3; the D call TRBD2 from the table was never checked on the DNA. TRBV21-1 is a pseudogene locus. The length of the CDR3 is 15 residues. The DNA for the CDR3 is TGTGCCAGCAGCCCGAGTTACGGGAGCACAGATACGCAGTATTTT. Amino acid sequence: CASSPSYGSTDTQYF.

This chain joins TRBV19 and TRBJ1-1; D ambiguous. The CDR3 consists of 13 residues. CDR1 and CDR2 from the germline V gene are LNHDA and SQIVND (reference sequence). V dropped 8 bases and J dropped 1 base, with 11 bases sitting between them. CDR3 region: CASSLLGNTEAFF. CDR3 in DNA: TGTGCCAGTTCGCTCCTAGGGAACACTGAAGCTTTCTTT.

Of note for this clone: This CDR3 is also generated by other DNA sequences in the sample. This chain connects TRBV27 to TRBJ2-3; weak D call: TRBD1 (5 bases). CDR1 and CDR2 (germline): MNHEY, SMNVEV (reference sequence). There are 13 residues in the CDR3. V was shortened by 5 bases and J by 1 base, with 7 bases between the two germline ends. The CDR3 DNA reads TGTGCCAGCAGTCTCAGGGGCACAGATACGCAGTATTTT. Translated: CASSLRGTDTQYF.

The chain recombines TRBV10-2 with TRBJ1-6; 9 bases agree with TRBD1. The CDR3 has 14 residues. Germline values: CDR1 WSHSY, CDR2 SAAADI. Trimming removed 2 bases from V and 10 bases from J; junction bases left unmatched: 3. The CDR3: CASSEDRGFSPLHF. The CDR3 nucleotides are TGCGCCAGCAGTGAGGACAGGGGGTTCTCACCCCTCCACTTT.

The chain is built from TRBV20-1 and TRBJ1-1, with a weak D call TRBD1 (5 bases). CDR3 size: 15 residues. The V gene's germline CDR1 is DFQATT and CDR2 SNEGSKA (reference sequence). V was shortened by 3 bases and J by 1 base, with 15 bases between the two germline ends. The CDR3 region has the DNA TGCAGTGCTAGTAGGGCCGGGGCACAGAACACTGAAGCTTTCTTT. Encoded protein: CSASRAGAQNTEAFF.

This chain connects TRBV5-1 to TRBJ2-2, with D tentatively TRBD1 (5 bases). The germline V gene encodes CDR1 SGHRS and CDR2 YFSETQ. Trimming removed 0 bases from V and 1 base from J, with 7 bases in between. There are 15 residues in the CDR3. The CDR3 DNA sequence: TGCGCCAGCAGCTTGGCTAGGGGGAACACCGGGGAGCTGTTTTTT. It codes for CASSLARGNTGELFF.

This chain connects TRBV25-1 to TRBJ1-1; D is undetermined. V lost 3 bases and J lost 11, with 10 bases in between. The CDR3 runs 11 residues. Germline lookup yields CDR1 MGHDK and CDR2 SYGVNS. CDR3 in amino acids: CASSDGGRAFF. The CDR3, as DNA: TGTGCCAGCAGTGACGGTGGGAGGGCTTTCTTT.

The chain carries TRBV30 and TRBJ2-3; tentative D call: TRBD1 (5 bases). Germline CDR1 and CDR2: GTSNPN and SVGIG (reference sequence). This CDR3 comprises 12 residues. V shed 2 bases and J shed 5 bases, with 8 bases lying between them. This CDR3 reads CAWSHTGDTQYF. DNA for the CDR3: TGTGCCTGGAGTCACACAGGAGATACGCAGTATTTT. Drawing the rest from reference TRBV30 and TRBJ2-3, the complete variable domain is SQTIHQWPATLVQPVGSPLSLECTVEGTSNPNLYWYRQAAGRGLQLLFYSVGIGQISSEVPQNLSASRPQDRQFILSSKKLLLSDSGFYLCAWSHTGDTQYFGPGTRLTVL.

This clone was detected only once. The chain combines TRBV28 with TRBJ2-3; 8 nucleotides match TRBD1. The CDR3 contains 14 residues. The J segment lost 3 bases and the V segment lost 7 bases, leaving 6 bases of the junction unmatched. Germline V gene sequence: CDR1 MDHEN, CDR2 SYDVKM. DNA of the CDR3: TGTGCCAGCATGGGACAGGCAAGTACAGATACGCAGTATTTT. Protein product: CASMGQASTDTQYF.

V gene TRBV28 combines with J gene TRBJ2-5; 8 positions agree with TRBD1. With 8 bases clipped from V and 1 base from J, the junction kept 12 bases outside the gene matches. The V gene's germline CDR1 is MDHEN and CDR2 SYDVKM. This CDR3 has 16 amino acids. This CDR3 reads CASDDGDRTLQETQYF. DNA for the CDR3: TGTGCCAGCGACGACGGGGACAGGACTCTCCAAGAGACCCAGTACTTC.

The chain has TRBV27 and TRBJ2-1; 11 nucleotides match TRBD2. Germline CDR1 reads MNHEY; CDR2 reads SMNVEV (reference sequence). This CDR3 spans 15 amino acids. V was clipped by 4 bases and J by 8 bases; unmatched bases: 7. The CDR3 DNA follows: TGTGCCAGCAGTTATAGCGGGGGGGCGAAGTATGAGCAGTTCTTC. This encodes CASSYSGGAKYEQFF.

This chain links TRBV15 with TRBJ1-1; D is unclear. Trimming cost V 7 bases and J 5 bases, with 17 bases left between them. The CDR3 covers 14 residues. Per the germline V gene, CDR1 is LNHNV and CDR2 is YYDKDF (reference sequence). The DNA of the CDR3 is TGTGCCACCACCTATTCCGTCCCGGCAACTGAAGCTTTCTTT. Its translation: CATTYSVPATEAFF.